The 29 T cell receptor beta chains below were found in one sample sequenced in a study of beta chain features in type 1 diabetes. Broader study findings: TCRB CDR3s were moderately but significantly shorter in Type 1 diabetes patients in all four CD4+ subsets.

These receptors' antigens are unknown. Expressed TCRB transcripts were sequenced because the entire RNA isolate underwent reverse transcription. This table comes from immunoSEQ multiplex PCR, and its TCRdb copy is limited to in-frame clones, with some not included. This table has under 200,000 clones, 6.5% to 10% appearing once. The source material was central memory CD4+ T cells from blood. Receptors originate from a woman aged 18-29 years with type 1 diabetes.

The CDR3 sequence is CASSGTYTQETQYF. The CDR3 coding sequence is TGTGCCAGCAGCGGGACATACACCCAAGAGACCCAGTACTTC. The V and J genes are TRBV7-2 and TRBJ2-5; possibly TRBD1 for D (6 bases). V shed 5 bases and J shed 1 base, with 11 bases lying between them. Germline V CDR1 and CDR2: SGHTA, FQGNSA. The CDR3 runs 14 residues. Looking up the rest from reference TRBV7-2 and TRBJ2-5 gives the full variable domain: GAGVSQSPSNKVTEKGKDVELRCDPISGHTALYWYRQSLGQGLEFLIYFQGNSAPDKSGLPSDRFSAERTGGSVSTLTIQRTQQEDSAVYLCASSGTYTQETQYFGPGTRLLVL.

A few counts support this clone. The chain employs TRBV6-6 and TRBJ1-1; D unclear. Germline assignment: CDR1 MNHNY and CDR2 SVGAGI (reference sequence). The CDR3 covers 14 residues. Trimming removed 0 bases at V and 0 bases at J, with 5 bases between. The CDR3 DNA reads as TGTGCCAGCAGTTACTCCAGGCTGAACACTGAAGCTTTCTTT. As protein: CASSYSRLNTEAFF.

This clone showed up just a few times. This chain connects TRBV7-3 to TRBJ1-5, with a weak D call TRBD1 (6 bases). CDR3 length: 17 amino acids. Germline assignment: CDR1 SGHTA and CDR2 FQGTGA. Trimming pared 5 bases from V and 2 bases from J, leaving 19 bases between. As DNA, the CDR3 is TGTGCCAGCAGCGAAAACACTCCGGGACACGGCAATCAGCCCCAGCATTTT. It specifies CASSENTPGHGNQPQHF.

This clone was counted many times. The rearrangement joins TRBV7-2 to TRBJ1-5, with D possibly matching TRBD1 (6 bases). Trimming shortened V by 5 bases and J by 6 bases, and 14 bases separated the two germline ends. The CDR3 is 14 residues long. Germline loops: CDR1 SGHTA, CDR2 FQGNSA. In nucleotides, the CDR3 is TGTGCCAGCAGCCCTGATGGGGGCGGTCAGCCCCAGCATTTT. Protein product: CASSPDGGGQPQHF.

This clone was counted between two and nine times. The V and J genes are TRBV5-4 and TRBJ2-1; 10 bases line up with TRBD2. Germline CDR1 SGHNT, CDR2 YYREEE (reference sequence). The CDR3 runs 16 residues. V dropped 8 bases and J dropped 5; count of bases not matched to a gene: 13. The CDR3 coding sequence is TGTGCCAGTGAGCGGGGGGGCTTATTGCGCGACAATGAGCAGTTCTTC. This codes for CASERGGLLRDNEQFF.

This clone was found a few times. The chain couples TRBV5-6 to TRBJ1-1; D possibly corresponds to TRBD1 (6 bases). The V end was cut by 3 bases, the J end by 1 base, with 7 bases between. In germline, CDR1 is SGHDT, CDR2 YYEEEE. CDR3 length: 13 residues. Written as DNA, the CDR3 is TGTGCCAGCAGCTGGGACACGAACACTGAAGCTTTCTTT. Its protein is CASSWDTNTEAFF.

The rearrangement links TRBV5-1 to TRBJ2-1; 8 bases agree with TRBD1. J gave up 8 bases and V 7 bases, and 14 bases lay outside the gene matches. The germline V gene encodes CDR1 SGHRS and CDR2 YFSETQ. The CDR3 contains 15 residues. The CDR3: CASHITGTGSHEQFF. The CDR3 DNA is TGCGCCAGCCATATCACCGGGACAGGCAGCCATGAGCAGTTCTTC.

This chain connects TRBV4-1 to TRBJ1-2, with D perhaps matching TRBD1 (6 bases). The germline gives CDR1 MGHRA, CDR2 YSYEKL. The CDR3 consists of 13 residues. V shed 4 bases and J shed 2 bases, with 8 bases lying between them. The CDR3 here is CASSPQGNYGYTF. CDR3 DNA: TGCGCCAGCAGCCCCCAGGGGAACTATGGCTACACCTTC.

CDR3 nucleotides: TGCGCCAGCAGCGAGAAAATGACAGGAACCTACGAGCAGTACTTC. The encoded protein is CASSEKMTGTYEQYF. This chain connects TRBV10-2 to TRBJ2-7; TRBD1 is a possible D gene (6 bases). Germline V gives CDR1 WSHSY, CDR2 SAAADI. This CDR3 has 15 residues. Trimming removed 6 bases at V and 2 bases at J, with 17 bases between.

This clone was detected a few times. The rearrangement uses TRBV4-2 and TRBJ1-5; D is ambiguous. Germline V lookup: CDR1 LGHNA, CDR2 YNFKEQ. The V end was cut by 0 bases, the J end by 3 bases, with 9 bases between. The CDR3 contains 15 residues. The CDR3 nucleotides read TGTGCCAGCAGCCAAGACTCAGTGGTCAATCAGCCCCAGCATTTT. It specifies CASSQDSVVNQPQHF.

The chain joins TRBV18 to TRBJ2-5, with 7 nucleotides matching TRBD1. Germline CDR1 reads KGHSH; CDR2 reads LQKENI. The length of the CDR3 is 15 residues. After removal of 5 bases from V and 5 bases from J, the junction contained 11 bases not matched to a gene. The CDR3 DNA reads TGTGCCAGCTCATCTTCTACAGGGGACGGGGAGACCCAGTACTTC. Protein sequence: CASSSSTGDGETQYF.

The table lists this clone with a few counts. J is TRBJ1-5 and V is TRBV7-9, with a weak D call TRBD1 (5 bases). V was clipped by 6 bases and J by 7 bases, with 19 bases between them. Germline V gene sequence: CDR1 SEHNR, CDR2 FQNEAQ (reference sequence). CDR3 length: 15 amino acids. The CDR3, as DNA: TGTGCCAGCAGTTCCCCGGGACGACTAGGGCAGCCCCAGCATTTT. This encodes CASSSPGRLGQPQHF.

The chain is built from TRBV2 and TRBJ2-7; D possibly corresponds to TRBD2 (5 bases). Germline assignment: CDR1 SNHLY and CDR2 FYNNEI. The ends were cut back, 8 bases at V and 6 bases at J, with 20 bases in the middle. The CDR3 is 14 amino acids. The DNA for the CDR3 is TGTGCCAGCGCCCAGGTGGGAGCGGAGGCCGAGCAGTACTTC. Protein product: CASAQVGAEAEQYF.

This chain uses TRBV7-9 with TRBJ1-1, with D possibly TRBD1 on 5 matching bases. The CDR3 runs to 15 residues. Germline V lookup: CDR1 SEHNR, CDR2 FQNEAQ (reference sequence). V was trimmed by 6 bases and J by 2 bases, leaving 16 bases between them. The CDR3 loop is CASRGGSGGNTEAFF. The DNA of the CDR3 is TGTGCCAGCAGGGGAGGATCTGGGGGAAACACTGAAGCTTTCTTT.

The chain's CDR3 is CASWTGDRLYGYTF. In DNA form, the CDR3 reads TGTGCCAGCTGGACGGGAGACAGACTCTATGGCTACACCTTC. The rearrangement joins TRBV6-5 to TRBJ1-2; a possible D gene is TRBD1 (5 bases). From germline, CDR1 is MNHEY and CDR2 SVGAGI. Trimming stripped 8 bases from V and 4 bases from J, with 17 bases between. CDR3 length: 14 residues.

This clone was found a few times. The gene calls are TRBV21-1 and TRBJ2-7; the D call of TRBD1 is as the table states it, not checked on the DNA. TRBV21-1 is a listed pseudogene. CDR3 length: 15 amino acids. CDR3 residues: CASPLGAGGSYEQYF. In DNA form, the CDR3 reads TGTGCCTCCCCCTTGGGGGCAGGGGGTTCCTACGAGCAGTACTTC.

The CDR3 loop reads CASSPQDRAFTEAFF. In DNA, the CDR3 is TGTGCCAGCTCACCCCAGGACAGGGCGTTCACTGAAGCTTTCTTT. The chain combines TRBV18 with TRBJ1-1, with TRBD1 identical over 8 bases. Germline-derived CDR1 and CDR2 are KGHSH and LQKENI. This CDR3 is 15 amino acids long. V dropped 3 bases and J dropped 4; count of bases not matched to a gene: 7.

This clone was detected a few times. This rearrangement joins TRBV11-2 to TRBJ2-5; 7 bases are a match to TRBD1. Germline trimming cut 4 bases from V and 3 bases from J; bases unmatched to any gene: 11. There are 16 residues in the CDR3. The V gene's germline CDR1 is SGHAT and CDR2 FQNNGV. CDR3 sequence reads: CASSSGLGGVKETQYF. In DNA form, the CDR3 reads TGTGCCAGCAGCTCCGGATTAGGGGGCGTAAAAGAGACCCAGTACTTC.

This chain connects TRBV7-2 to TRBJ2-7; maybe TRBD1 (6 bases). Germline loops: CDR1 SGHTA, CDR2 FQGNSA. V was pared by 5 bases and J by 0 bases, with 11 bases between. This CDR3 spans 14 amino acids. CDR3: CASSRGQHSYEQYF. The CDR3 coding sequence is TGTGCCAGCAGCCGTGGACAGCACTCCTACGAGCAGTACTTC. The entire variable domain, with the rest obtained from reference TRBV7-2 and TRBJ2-7, is as follows: GAGVSQSPSNKVTEKGKDVELRCDPISGHTALYWYRQSLGQGLEFLIYFQGNSAPDKSGLPSDRFSAERTGGSVSTLTIQRTQQEDSAVYLCASSRGQHSYEQYFGPGTRLTVT.

This clone was counted a few times. The V and J genes are TRBV4-1 and TRBJ2-1; 10 nucleotides align to TRBD1. This CDR3 comprises 15 residues. Germline-derived CDR1 and CDR2 are MGHRA and YSYEKL. Trimming at V came to 1 base and at J to 13 bases, leaving 10 bases not matched to a gene. CDR3 sequence: CASSQAGTGVGFQFF. The CDR3 DNA reads TGCGCCAGCAGCCAAGCCGGGACAGGGGTAGGCTTCCAGTTCTTC.

The sample holds a few counts of this clone. The chain combines TRBV6-5 with TRBJ1-4; weak D call: TRBD1 (5 bases). The germline V and J ends were trimmed by 2 bases and 8 bases, with 15 bases remaining between them. Looked up from germline, CDR1 is MNHEY and CDR2 is SVGAGI. There are 15 residues in the CDR3. The DNA for the CDR3 is TGTGCCAGCAGTTACGATGGCAGGGCAGGAGAAAAACTGTTTTTT. This encodes CASSYDGRAGEKLFF.

This clone was counted ten times or more. CDR3 bases: TGCGCCAGCAGCCAAGATTGGGGGGGGGCTTGGTCACCCCTCCACTTT. Encoded protein: CASSQDWGGAWSPLHF. The chain combines TRBV4-3 with TRBJ1-6, with D perhaps matching TRBD1 (6 bases). Germline V gene sequence: CDR1 LGHNA, CDR2 YSLEER. The CDR3 runs 16 residues. V dropped 0 bases and J dropped 10 bases, with 16 bases sitting between them.

This clone was detected a few times. This chain joins TRBV14 and TRBJ2-5, with D possibly matching TRBD2 (6 bases). V was cut by 0 bases and J by 4 bases, with 12 bases left in between. This CDR3 is built from 15 residues. CDR1 and CDR2 (germline): SGHDN, FVKESK. The CDR3 DNA is TGTGCCAGCAGCCAAGAGCGGGGAAGTGGAGAGACCCAGTACTTC. Its protein product is CASSQERGSGETQYF.

This clone was observed many times. The chain is built from TRBV11-2 and TRBJ2-1, with TRBD2 matching over 13 bases. The V and J ends lost 0 bases and 14 bases, in that order; junction bases with no gene match: 4. Germline V gene sequence: CDR1 SGHAT, CDR2 FQNNGV. This CDR3 region has 14 residues. The CDR3 DNA is TGTGCCAGCAGCTTAGATTCGGGGACTAGCGGGAAGTTCTTC. Translating gives CASSLDSGTSGKFF.

Only a few counts were recorded for this clone. The genes are TRBV5-1 and TRBJ1-5, with D possibly being TRBD1 (5 bases). Germline V gives CDR1 SGHRS, CDR2 YFSETQ. This CDR3 spans 15 amino acids. Trimming cost V 0 bases and J 3 bases, with 10 bases left between them. The CDR3 sequence is CASSLAGGNNQPQHF. CDR3 sequence (DNA): TGCGCCAGCAGCTTGGCTGGGGGGAACAATCAGCCCCAGCATTTT.

This clone showed up just a few times. The rearrangement links TRBV5-1 to TRBJ2-2; the match to TRBD2 covers 7 bases. The junction had 8 bases not matched to a gene; V was cut back by 0 bases and J by 6 bases. The CDR3 length is 16 residues. Germline V gives CDR1 SGHRS, CDR2 YFSETQ. This CDR3 is CASSLVASGNPGELFF. The CDR3 nucleotides are TGCGCCAGCAGCTTGGTCGCTAGCGGAAACCCCGGGGAGCTGTTTTTT.

The chain has TRBV5-4 and TRBJ2-5, with TRBD1 matching 10 bases. V lost 4 bases, J lost 5 bases, and 8 bases stayed unmatched. From germline, CDR1 is SGHNT and CDR2 YYREEE (reference sequence). This CDR3 is 15 amino acids long. The CDR3 nucleotides are TGTGCCAGCAGCCTCACGACAGGGGGCGGGGAGACCCAGTACTTC. Encoded protein: CASSLTTGGGETQYF.

The chain uses TRBV19 and TRBJ2-1; the D gene is possibly TRBD2 (7 bases). This CDR3 is built from 16 residues. The germline V gene encodes CDR1 LNHDA and CDR2 SQIVND (reference sequence). V was trimmed by 0 bases and J by 6 bases, leaving 15 bases between them. The chain's CDR3 is CASSIEGRGGGNEQFF. CDR3 DNA sequence: TGTGCCAGTAGTATAGAGGGGCGGGGAGGGGGCAATGAGCAGTTCTTC.

This clone was seen only a few times. V gene TRBV21-1 combines with J gene TRBJ2-4; the D call in the table, TRBD1, was not verified against the DNA. TRBV21-1 is classified as a pseudogene. The CDR3 covers 19 residues. The CDR3 bases are TGTGCCAGCAGCAAAGTGGCGCCTGGATGCAGGGGAATAAAAAGCATTCAGTACTTC. Residues: CASSKVAPGCRGIKSIQYF.